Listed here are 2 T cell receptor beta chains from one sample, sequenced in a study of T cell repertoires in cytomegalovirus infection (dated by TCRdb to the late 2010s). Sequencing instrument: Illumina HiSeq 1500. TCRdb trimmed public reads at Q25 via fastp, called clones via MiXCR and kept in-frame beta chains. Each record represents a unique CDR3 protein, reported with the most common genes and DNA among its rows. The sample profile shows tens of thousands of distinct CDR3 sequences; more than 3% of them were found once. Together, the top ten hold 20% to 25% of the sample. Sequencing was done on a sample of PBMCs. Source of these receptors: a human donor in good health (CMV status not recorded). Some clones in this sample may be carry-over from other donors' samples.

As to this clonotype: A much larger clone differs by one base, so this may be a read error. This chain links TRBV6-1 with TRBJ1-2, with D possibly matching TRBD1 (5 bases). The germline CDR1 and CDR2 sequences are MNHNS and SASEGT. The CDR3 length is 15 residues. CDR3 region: CASSEGPGRIYGYAF. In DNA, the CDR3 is TGTGCCAGCAGTGAAGGGCCAGGGAGGATCTATGGCTACGCCTTC.

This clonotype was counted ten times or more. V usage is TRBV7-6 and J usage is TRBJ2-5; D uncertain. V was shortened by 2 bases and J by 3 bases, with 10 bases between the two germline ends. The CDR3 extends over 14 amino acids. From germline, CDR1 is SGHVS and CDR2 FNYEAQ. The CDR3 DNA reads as TGTGCCAGCAGCTTATCACCAGGCGAAGAGACCCAGTACTTC. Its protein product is CASSLSPGEETQYF. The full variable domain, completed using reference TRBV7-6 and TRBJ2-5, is GAGVSQSPRYKVTKRGQDVALRCDPISGHVSLYWYRQALGQGPEFLTYFNYEAQQDKSGLPNDRFSAERPEGSISTLTIQRTEQRDSAMYRCASSLSPGEETQYFGPGTRLLVL.